This TCR beta chain was retrieved from a study of CD4+ T cells in melanoma. Regarding the study as a whole: Neoantigen-specific CD4+ T cells in melanoma reportedly had diverse differentiation states.

On this clone: What it binds is not known.

The germline V gene has CDR1 LNHDA and CDR2 SQIVND (reference sequence). The CDR3 runs 12 residues. V was shortened by 5 bases and J by 5 bases, with 7 bases between the two germline ends. Only in-frame clones appear in the TCRdb table, and some are missing; sequencing was by immunoSEQ multiplex PCR. The repertoire consists of around 100,000 clones, with about nine tenths occurring once and the leading ten covering 3.3%. V usage is TRBV19 and J usage is TRBJ2-1; perhaps TRBD1 as D (5 bases). Sequences were obtained from peripheral blood. The TCR sequence derives from a human donor with melanoma. The CDR3 loop reads CASSSTDNEQFF. As DNA, the CDR3 is TGTGCCAGTAGTTCGACAGACAATGAGCAGTTCTTC.